Only a few counts were recorded for the clone carrying this TCR beta chain. Its antigen is unidentified. The data were obtained in a study of vaccination and CD4 T cells after COVID-19. Study-wide context: Investigators stimulated cells with overlapping spike peptides drawn from SARS-CoV-2, HCoV-NL63, HCoV-OC43 and HCoV-229E.

Germline values: CDR1 SGHTA, CDR2 FQGNSA. Trimming removed 3 bases at V and 0 bases at J, with 9 bases between. This CDR3 is built from 14 residues. Sequencing of cultured CD4+ T cell DNA used the Oncomine TCR Beta short-read assay. TCRdb redid the calling of the PCR reads with MiXCR, one entry per CDR3 protein. The table lists around 15,000 distinct CDR3 sequences, 52% of them singletons. Noted treatment: roughly 11-day PBMC culture with coronavirus spike peptide pools or control peptides (ViraFEST assay). The chain has TRBV7-2 and TRBJ2-7; D call uncertain. The receptor was derived from a human donor who had recovered from COVID-19. The sample consisted of CD4+ T cells from blood, cultured in vitro. CDR3 DNA: TGTGCCAGCAGCTTCACGGCTATCTCCTACGAGCAGTACTTC. It translates to CASSFTAISYEQYF.